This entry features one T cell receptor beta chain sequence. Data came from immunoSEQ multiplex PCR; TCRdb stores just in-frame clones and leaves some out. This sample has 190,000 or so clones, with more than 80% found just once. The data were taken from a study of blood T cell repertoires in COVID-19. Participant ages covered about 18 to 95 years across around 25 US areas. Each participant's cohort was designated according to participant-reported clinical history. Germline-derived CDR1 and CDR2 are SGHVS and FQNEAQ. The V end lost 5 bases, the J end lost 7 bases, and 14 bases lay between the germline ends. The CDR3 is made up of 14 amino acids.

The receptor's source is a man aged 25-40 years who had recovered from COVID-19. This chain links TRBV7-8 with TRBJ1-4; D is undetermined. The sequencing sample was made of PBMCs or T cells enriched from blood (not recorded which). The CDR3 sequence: CASSRAGSGEKLFF. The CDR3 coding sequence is TGTGCCAGCAGCCGAGCGGGGAGCGGTGAAAAACTGTTTTTT.